The clone carrying this T cell receptor (beta chain) appeared a few times. This CDR3 comprises 15 residues. CDR1 and CDR2 (germline): MNHEY, SVGAGI. Trimming removed 6 bases at V and 6 bases at J, with 17 bases between. The data were obtained in a study of blood T cell repertoires in COVID-19. The authors' processing: Researchers report that nucleated cell counts were estimated from reference gene primer amplification. Sequenced by immunoSEQ multiplex PCR; TCRdb stores in-frame clones only, minus some. The V and J calls and clone size come from that table; D and trimming were worked out from the DNA. The sample holds roughly 230,000 clones; approximately 83% are singletons and the top ten take around 5.5%.

The clonotype comes from a human donor in a cohort sampled during active COVID-19. The chain has TRBV6-5 and TRBJ1-4; D uncertain. Specimen: peripheral blood. CDR3 amino acids: CASRVDWRTDEKLFF. CDR3 bases: TGTGCCAGCAGAGTGGACTGGCGGACCGATGAAAAACTGTTTTTT.